In its sample, the clone carrying this TCR beta chain was seen a few times. What it binds is unknown. These data belong to a study of T-cell reconstitution after alpha-beta-depleted transplantation in children. Study-wide findings and caveats: Reportedly, only several hundred clones from non-depleted graft cells drove alpha-beta T-cell counts at about two months. Some patients owed their high day-60 TCRbeta diversity to surviving recipient T cells and thymic progenitors. T-cell counts and diversity were attributed mostly to newly produced T cells one year after transplant.

The germline gives CDR1 SGHVS, CDR2 FQNEAQ. V lost 5 bases, J lost 0 bases, and 17 bases lay in between. This CDR3 is built from 17 residues. It was with unique molecular identifiers that the TCRbeta library was prepared. TCRdb called the PCR reads again in MiXCR, with one record for every CDR3 protein. The sample shows about 460,000 distinct CDR3 sequences, more than 9.5% of them seen only once. This clonotype was sampled from a female patient aged 2-15 years who had a stem cell transplant for aplastic anemia, so the T cells may come from the graft donor. V and J are TRBV7-8 and TRBJ1-5; D possibly corresponds to TRBD1 (6 bases). The starting material was PBMCs, mostly from graft donor cells, obtained 180 days after TCRalphabeta/CD19-depleted stem cell transplant. Here the CDR3 reads CASSHVRGLYSNQPQHF. The CDR3, as DNA: TGTGCCAGCAGCCACGTACGGGGGCTGTATAGCAATCAGCCCCAGCATTTT.